Presented here are 25 T cell receptor beta chains from one specimen sequenced in a study of T-cell reconstitution after alpha-beta-depleted transplantation in children. Unique molecular identifiers were incorporated when the TCRbeta library was constructed. One entry per CDR3 protein, called by TCRdb with MiXCR from the PCR reads. Of some 110,000 distinct CDR3 sequences in the sample, around a tenth were seen once. The input for sequencing was PBMCs, taken before TCRalphabeta/CD19-depleted stem cell transplant. These receptors were taken from a boy aged 2 to 10 with acute lymphoblastic leukemia, due to receive a stem cell transplant.

This clonotype was seen repeatedly, ten times or more. The rearrangement uses TRBV10-3 and TRBJ1-2, with 12 bases lining up with TRBD1. Per germline, CDR1 ENHRY and CDR2 SYGVKD. V trimming: 6 bases; J trimming: 6 bases; junction bases outside the gene matches: 8. The CDR3 consists of 15 residues. The chain's CDR3 is CAISGTGGLGDGYTF. CDR3 DNA sequence: TGTGCCATCAGCGGGACAGGGGGCTTGGGCGATGGCTACACCTTC.

This clonotype showed up many times. The chain employs TRBV5-6 and TRBJ2-7, with D possibly being TRBD1 (5 bases). The V gene lost 0 bases and the J gene lost 6 bases, with 10 bases spanning the gap. CDR3 length: 13 residues. Germline lookup yields CDR1 SGHDT and CDR2 YYEEEE. In DNA, the CDR3 is TGTGCCAGCAGCTTGGGCAGGGTGGGCGAGCAGTACTTC. Its translation: CASSLGRVGEQYF.

V and J are TRBV20-1 and TRBJ2-1, with D unclear. Germline loops: CDR1 DFQATT, CDR2 SNEGSKA (reference sequence). This CDR3 spans 12 amino acids. V was pared by 5 bases and J by 7 bases, with 12 bases between. The CDR3 here is CSAVHPMNEQFF. DNA for the CDR3: TGCAGTGCTGTACACCCTATGAATGAGCAGTTCTTC.

The table lists this clonotype with a few counts. The gene calls are TRBV7-8 and TRBJ2-3; 8 bases map to TRBD2. Germline assignment: CDR1 SGHVS and CDR2 FQNEAQ. The trim removed 5 bases at V and 4 bases at J, leaving 5 bases unmatched. This CDR3 is 14 amino acids long. CDR3 amino acids: CASSPVAGSDTQYF. In DNA, the CDR3 is TGTGCCAGCAGCCCAGTAGCGGGATCAGATACGCAGTATTTT.

This clonotype has a count of ten or more. The rearrangement uses TRBV5-1 and TRBJ2-7; 8 bases align to TRBD2. The CDR3 contains 15 residues. V shed 4 bases, J shed 2 bases, and the junction held 8 bases outside the gene matches. Germline V gives CDR1 SGHRS, CDR2 YFSETQ. The CDR3 region is CASSPRTSSPYEQYF. The CDR3 DNA follows: TGCGCCAGCAGCCCACGGACTAGCTCTCCCTACGAGCAGTACTTC.

This clonotype was seen more than once but under ten times. The chain is built from TRBV5-1 and TRBJ1-4, with a weak D call TRBD1 (6 bases). Germline V gene sequence: CDR1 SGHRS, CDR2 YFSETQ. Trimming pared 4 bases from V and 0 bases from J, leaving 19 bases between. The CDR3 length is 18 residues. In nucleotides, the CDR3 is TGCGCCAGCAGCCTCCTACCCTTACAGGGCCCAACTAATGAAAAACTGTTTTTT. Translating it yields CASSLLPLQGPTNEKLFF.

This clonotype was picked up a small number of times. The chain is built from TRBV12-3 or TRBV12-4 and TRBJ2-2, with 9 bases matching TRBD2. The V segment lost 10 bases and the J segment 5 bases; nucleotides outside the gene matches: 17. The CDR3 runs 17 residues. The CDR3 region is CATPRLTLAGYTGELFF. As DNA, the CDR3 is TGTGCCACCCCCAGACTAACTCTAGCGGGATATACCGGGGAGCTGTTTTTT.

This clonotype has a count of ten or more. The rearrangement uses TRBV7-6 and TRBJ2-3; no reliable D call. This CDR3 is built from 15 residues. Per the germline V gene, CDR1 is SGHVS and CDR2 is FNYEAQ. The V gene lost 1 base and the J gene lost 1 base, with 9 bases spanning the gap. In DNA form, the CDR3 reads TGTGCCAGCAGCTTAGGGCTGATAGGCACAGATACGCAGTATTTT. This encodes CASSLGLIGTDTQYF.

In its sample, this clonotype was seen a few times. The gene calls are TRBV20-1 and TRBJ2-7, with unresolved D. Germline CDR1 and CDR2: DFQATT and SNEGSKA (reference sequence). Trimming left V 3 bases short and J 3 bases short, with 9 bases between. CDR3 length: 12 residues. CDR3 nucleotides: TGCAGTGCTAGGGAGTGGGGCTACGAGCAGTACTTC. It yields the protein CSAREWGYEQYF.

This clonotype was detected only a few times. J is TRBJ2-1 and V is TRBV29-1; D unresolved. V shed 4 bases and J shed 3 bases, with 10 bases lying between them. The CDR3 has 13 amino acids. Germline lookup yields CDR1 SQVTM and CDR2 ANQGSEA. The CDR3 protein is CSVANGRYNEQFF. DNA of the CDR3: TGCAGCGTTGCCAACGGCCGCTACAATGAGCAGTTCTTC.

This clonotype was found a few times. The J gene is TRBJ2-5, the V gene TRBV7-9; TRBD1 agrees at 8 bases. V lost 3 bases to trimming and J lost 1 base; unmatched junction nucleotides: 7. Germline CDR1 reads SEHNR; CDR2 reads FQNEAQ (reference sequence). The CDR3 runs to 16 residues. The CDR3 spells CASSFYLDRGQETQYF. In DNA form, the CDR3 reads TGTGCCAGCAGCTTTTATCTCGACAGGGGCCAAGAGACCCAGTACTTC. The full variable domain, rest sourced from reference TRBV7-9 and TRBJ2-5, is DTGVSQNPRHKITKRGQNVTFRCDPISEHNRLYWYRQTLGQGPEFLTYFQNEAQLEKSRLLSDRFSAERPKGSFSTLEIQRTEQGDSAMYLCASSFYLDRGQETQYFGPGTRLLVL.

This clonotype was seen repeatedly, ten times or more. The CDR3 nucleotides read TGTGCCAGCTCACCGGACACTAGCGGGAGTTGGGGAGAGCAGTACTTC. Translating it yields CASSPDTSGSWGEQYF. V usage is TRBV18 and J usage is TRBJ2-7; 11 positions agree with TRBD2. Germline-derived CDR1 and CDR2 are KGHSH and LQKENI. The V gene end was trimmed by 3 bases and the J gene end by 7 bases; junction bases not matched to a gene: 11. This CDR3 spans 16 amino acids. Full variable domain (remainder filled in from reference TRBV18 and TRBJ2-7): NAGVMQNPRHLVRRRGQEARLRCSPMKGHSHVYWYRQLPEEGLKFMVYLQKENIIDESGMPKERFSAEFPKEGPSILRIQQVVRGDSAAYFCASSPDTSGSWGEQYFGPGTRLTVT.

This clonotype was counted a few times. The chain combines TRBV11-2 with TRBJ2-3; the match to TRBD2 covers 10 bases. V shed 4 bases and J 2 bases; nucleotides not matched to a gene: 15. Germline CDR1 reads SGHAT; CDR2 reads FQNNGV. The CDR3 spans 19 residues. The CDR3: CASSSPMVSGRAYTDTQYF. The CDR3 bases are TGTGCCAGCAGCTCCCCCATGGTGAGCGGGAGGGCTTACACAGATACGCAGTATTTT. The full variable domain, with the rest looked up from reference TRBV11-2 and TRBJ2-3, is EAGVAQSPRYKIIEKRQSVAFWCNPISGHATLYWYQQILGQGPKLLIQFQNNGVVDDSQLPKDRFSAERLKGVDSTLKIQPAKLEDSAVYLCASSSPMVSGRAYTDTQYFGPGTRLTVL.

This clonotype came up a few times. This chain uses TRBV7-9 with TRBJ1-1, with TRBD1 as a possible D gene (5 bases). The V end was cut by 4 bases, the J end by 3 bases, with 12 bases between. Germline V gene lookup returns CDR1 SEHNR and CDR2 FQNEAQ (reference sequence). This CDR3 contains 14 residues. The CDR3 loop reads CASSSGGADTEAFF. The CDR3, as DNA: TGTGCCAGCAGCTCGGGAGGGGCTGACACTGAAGCTTTCTTT. Combining the CDR3 with reference TRBV7-9 and TRBJ1-1 gives the whole variable domain DTGVSQNPRHKITKRGQNVTFRCDPISEHNRLYWYRQTLGQGPEFLTYFQNEAQLEKSRLLSDRFSAERPKGSFSTLEIQRTEQGDSAMYLCASSSGGADTEAFFGQGTRLTVV.

This clonotype has a handful of counts. The genes are TRBV28 and TRBJ2-1, with 9 bases aligning to TRBD1. Germline-derived CDR1 and CDR2 are MDHEN and SYDVKM. The V gene end was trimmed by 10 bases and the J gene end by 5 bases; junction bases not matched to a gene: 3. This CDR3 comprises 12 residues. The CDR3 is CATRTGDNEQFF. The CDR3 nucleotides read TGTGCCACCCGGACAGGGGACAATGAGCAGTTCTTC.

The V gene is TRBV5-4, the J gene TRBJ2-1; 7 bases agree with TRBD2. The CDR3 consists of 14 residues. The J segment lost 5 bases and the V segment lost 4 bases, leaving 6 bases of the junction unmatched. Germline CDR1 and CDR2: SGHNT and YYREEE (reference sequence). CDR3 loop: CASSPSGTNNEQFF. As DNA, the CDR3 is TGTGCCAGCAGCCCGTCGGGGACTAACAATGAGCAGTTCTTC.

The chain couples TRBV20-1 to TRBJ1-2; 9 bases align to TRBD1. J lost 0 bases, V lost 4 bases, and 9 bases had no gene match. Germline CDR1 is DFQATT and CDR2 is SNEGSKA (reference sequence). The CDR3 loop spans 16 amino acids. The CDR3 reads CSANKPRDRANYGYTF. CDR3 nucleotide sequence: TGCAGTGCTAACAAACCCCGGGACAGGGCTAACTATGGCTACACCTTC.

Ten or more counts support this clonotype. This rearrangement joins TRBV20-1 to TRBJ1-2, with D possibly being TRBD1 (6 bases). This CDR3 is built from 15 residues. The germline CDR1 and CDR2 sequences are DFQATT and SNEGSKA (reference sequence). V lost 0 bases and J lost 3, with 14 bases in between. The CDR3 bases are TGCAGTGCTAGAGATTCCGGGGGCTCGGACTATGGCTACACCTTC. It specifies CSARDSGGSDYGYTF.

The chain uses TRBV5-1 and TRBJ2-2; D may be TRBD2 (5 bases). Germline lookup yields CDR1 SGHRS and CDR2 YFSETQ. The CDR3 consists of 15 residues. Trimming shortened V by 3 bases and J by 1 base, and 10 bases separated the two germline ends. The CDR3 bases are TGCGCCAGCAGCTCGAGCGGAATGAACACCGGGGAGCTGTTTTTT. Protein product: CASSSSGMNTGELFF.

The sample holds a few counts of this clonotype. The chain joins TRBV29-1 to TRBJ2-1, with TRBD2 identical over 11 bases. Per the germline V gene, CDR1 is SQVTM and CDR2 is ANQGSEA. Losses at the gene ends were 7 bases for V and 5 bases for J; bases not matched to a gene: 10. The CDR3 covers 15 residues. In DNA, the CDR3 is TGCAGCGCAGGTCCAACTAGCGGGAGCAACAATGAGCAGTTCTTC. Its protein product is CSAGPTSGSNNEQFF.

V gene TRBV28 combines with J gene TRBJ1-3; 8 nucleotides align to TRBD1. CDR1 is MDHEN and CDR2 is SYDVKM in the germline V gene. Trimming removed 7 bases from V and 4 bases from J; junction bases left unmatched: 6. The CDR3 covers 14 residues. The CDR3 DNA reads TGTGCCAGCAATAACAGGGGGTCCGGAAACACCATATATTTT. This codes for CASNNRGSGNTIYF.

In this sample, this clonotype turned up many times. CDR3 amino acids: CASAPLGWHGYTF. Here the CDR3 DNA reads TGTGCCAGCGCCCCCCTGGGGTGGCATGGCTACACCTTC. V usage is TRBV7-9 and J usage is TRBJ1-2; D ambiguous. CDR1 and CDR2 (germline): SEHNR, FQNEAQ (reference sequence). The CDR3 is 13 residues long. V was cut by 8 bases and J by 6 bases, with 16 bases left in between.

The V call is TRBV18, the J call TRBJ2-3; D is possibly TRBD1 (5 bases). The CDR3 totals 13 residues. The V gene lost 3 bases and the J gene lost 6 bases, with 10 bases spanning the gap. Germline-derived CDR1 and CDR2 are KGHSH and LQKENI. The CDR3 spells CASSPDISDTQYF. The DNA for the CDR3 is TGTGCCAGCTCACCGGACATCTCCGATACGCAGTATTTT.

This clonotype has a handful of counts. The chain joins TRBV4-2 to TRBJ2-5, with D tentatively TRBD1 or TRBD2 (6 bases each). Trimming took 0 bases from V and 12 from J, leaving 11 bases between them. Germline V gene lookup returns CDR1 LGHNA and CDR2 YNFKEQ. CDR3 size: 12 residues. This CDR3 is CASSQDGGTKYF. As DNA, the CDR3 is TGTGCCAGCAGCCAAGATGGGGGGACAAAGTACTTC.

This clonotype was picked up a small number of times. This chain links TRBV20-1 with TRBJ2-1; 10 nucleotides align to TRBD2. Germline V gives CDR1 DFQATT, CDR2 SNEGSKA (reference sequence). CDR3 size: 15 residues. The junction had 6 bases not matched to a gene; V was cut back by 5 bases and J by 2 bases. CDR3 sequence: CSAHTSGRAYNEQFF. CDR3 DNA sequence: TGCAGTGCTCATACGAGCGGGAGGGCCTACAATGAGCAGTTCTTC.